The T cell receptor beta chain under discussion was sequenced for a study of CD8+ T cells in alopecia areata. Germline assignment: CDR1 SGHVS and CDR2 FNYEAQ. V was pared by 6 bases and J by 5 bases, with 6 bases of the junction left unmatched. The CDR3 consists of 15 residues. Sequencing relied on a cDNA template that was reverse transcribed from extracted RNA. Data came from immunoSEQ multiplex PCR; TCRdb stores just in-frame clones and leaves some out. This sample has 150,000 or so clones, with about 87% found just once. The gene calls are TRBV7-6 and TRBJ2-3; TRBD2 agrees at 12 bases. The sequence was collected from a human donor with alopecia areata. This specimen consisted of CD8+ T cells sorted from blood, obtained at week 0. The DNA of the CDR3 is TGTGCCAGCAGGCTAGCGGGAGGGCCCGTAGATACGCAGTATTTT. Amino acid sequence: CASRLAGGPVDTQYF.